Each of the 10 T cell receptor beta chains below was sequenced from the same sample in a study of blood T cell repertoires in COVID-19 (TCRdb year 2020). Libraries were built with the immunoSEQ multiplex PCR assay. TCRdb retrieved this table from immuneACCESS and kept in-frame rearrangements only. Not all clones are present; in checked studies, unresolved V genes account for under half, and no reason is known for the remainder. The sample includes 110,000 to 150,000 clones, with 84% observed a single time. The top ten clones comprise 1.6% of the sample. Specimen: PBMCs or T cells enriched from blood (not recorded which). These receptors originate from a woman aged 18-30 years who had been exposed to COVID-19.

This chain uses TRBV28 with TRBJ1-2, with TRBD1 as a possible D gene (6 bases). The CDR3 length is 15 residues. Germline V lookup: CDR1 MDHEN, CDR2 SYDVKM. With 3 bases removed from V and 4 bases from J, the gap between germline ends came to 15 bases. The CDR3 sequence: CASSFGGAVSYGYTF. In DNA, the CDR3 is TGTGCCAGCAGTTTCGGGGGGGCGGTAAGCTATGGCTACACCTTC.

The gene calls are TRBV7-9 and TRBJ2-1, with 10 bases aligning to TRBD2. Germline assignment: CDR1 SEHNR and CDR2 FQNEAQ (reference sequence). The CDR3 contains 15 residues. V lost 0 bases to trimming and J lost 10 bases; unmatched junction nucleotides: 6. In DNA, the CDR3 is TGTGCCAGCAGCTTAGCGGAACTAGCGGGACTCGAGCAGTTCTTC. Its translation is CASSLAELAGLEQFF.

The sample holds one count of this clone. This rearrangement joins TRBV30 to TRBJ2-2; D is perhaps TRBD2 (6 bases). Germline V gene lookup returns CDR1 GTSNPN and CDR2 SVGIG (reference sequence). Trimming stripped 5 bases from V and 0 bases from J, with 7 bases between. This CDR3 has 13 amino acids. In DNA form, the CDR3 reads TGTGCCTGGGGCGGGGCGAACACCGGGGAGCTGTTTTTT. This codes for CAWGGANTGELFF.

CDR3: CASSAPGGETQYF. CDR3 DNA: TGCGCCAGCAGTGCCCCTGGGGGGGAGACCCAGTACTTC. The V gene is TRBV10-1, the J gene TRBJ2-5, with D possibly matching TRBD2 (6 bases). The CDR3 spans 13 residues. Trimming stripped 4 bases from V and 5 bases from J, with 11 bases between. Germline loops: CDR1 WNHNN, CDR2 SYGVQD (reference sequence).

DNA for the CDR3: TGTGCCAGCAGCTTGGGGGGACTAGCGGGAGGGCCAGGGTTCTTC. Its protein is CASSLGGLAGGPGFF. The rearrangement joins TRBV5-4 to TRBJ2-1; TRBD2 aligns across 16 bases. The CDR3 has 15 residues. J lost 15 bases, V lost 0 bases, and 6 bases had no gene match. The germline gives CDR1 SGHNT, CDR2 YYREEE (reference sequence).

The CDR3 region has the DNA TGTGCCAGCAGCTTGGGCCTAGCGTCCCACGAGCAGTACTTC. This sequence encodes CASSLGLASHEQYF. The rearrangement uses TRBV5-6 and TRBJ2-7; maybe TRBD2 (6 bases). V was clipped by 0 bases and J by 5 bases, with 12 bases between them. The CDR3 has 14 residues. Germline CDR1 reads SGHDT; CDR2 reads YYEEEE.

The V call is TRBV7-9, the J call TRBJ2-3; the D is unclear. The CDR3 covers 11 residues. Germline V CDR1 and CDR2: SEHNR, FQNEAQ (reference sequence). The V end was cut by 4 bases, the J end by 4 bases, with 3 bases between. The CDR3 region is CASSSSDTQYF. The CDR3 DNA sequence: TGTGCCAGCAGCTCGTCAGATACGCAGTATTTT.

The J gene is TRBJ1-1, the V gene TRBV27, with no clear D. The germline V gene has CDR1 MNHEY and CDR2 SMNVEV (reference sequence). CDR3 length equals 13 residues. With 6 bases removed from V and 4 bases from J, the gap between germline ends came to 12 bases. The DNA of the CDR3 is TGTGCCAGCAGGAGGGAGGTTGGCACTGAAGCTTTCTTT. Protein product: CASRREVGTEAFF.

This chain joins TRBV19 and TRBJ1-5; D possibly corresponds to TRBD1 (5 bases). CDR3 length: 14 amino acids. CDR1 and CDR2 (germline): LNHDA, SQIVND (reference sequence). Trimming took off 9 bases at V and 1 base at J, with 13 bases between the two ends. The chain's CDR3 is CASQPGVSNQPQHF. The DNA of the CDR3 is TGTGCCAGCCAACCGGGGGTAAGCAATCAGCCCCAGCATTTT.

V and J are TRBV7-2 and TRBJ2-1, with a tentative D call TRBD2 (5 bases). The CDR3 contains 15 residues. Trimming took 5 bases from V and 0 from J, leaving 11 bases between them. CDR1 and CDR2 (germline): SGHTA, FQGNSA. The CDR3 loop reads CASSLRTGSYNEQFF. Written as DNA, the CDR3 is TGTGCCAGCAGCCTACGGACTGGCTCCTACAATGAGCAGTTCTTC.